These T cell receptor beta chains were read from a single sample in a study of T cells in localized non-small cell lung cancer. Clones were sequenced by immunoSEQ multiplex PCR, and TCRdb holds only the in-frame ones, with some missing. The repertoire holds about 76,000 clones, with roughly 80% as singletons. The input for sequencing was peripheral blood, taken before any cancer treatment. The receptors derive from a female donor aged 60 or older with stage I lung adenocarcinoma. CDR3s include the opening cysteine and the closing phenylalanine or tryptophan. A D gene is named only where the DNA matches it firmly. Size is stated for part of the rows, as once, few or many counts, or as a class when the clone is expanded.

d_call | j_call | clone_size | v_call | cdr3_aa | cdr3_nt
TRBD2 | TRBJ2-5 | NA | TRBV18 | CASSPPRAGGQTQTQYF | TGTGCCAGCTCACCACCCCGGGCGGGGGGTCAGACGCAGACCCAGTACTTC
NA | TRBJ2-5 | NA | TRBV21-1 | CASSKALRGGRGETQYF | TGTGCCAGCAGCAAAGCCCTTAGGGGCGGAAGGGGGGAGACCCAGTACTTC
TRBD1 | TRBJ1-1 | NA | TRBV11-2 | CASSRDRGTEAFF | TGTGCCAGCAGCCGTGACAGGGGAACTGAAGCTTTCTTT
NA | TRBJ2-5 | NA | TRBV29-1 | CSAGGGLVETQYF | TGCAGCGCCGGCGGAGGGCTAGTAGAGACCCAGTACTTC
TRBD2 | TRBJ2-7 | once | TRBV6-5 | CASSEPGGYEQYF | TGTGCCAGCAGTGAGCCGGGGGGTTACGAGCAGTACTTC
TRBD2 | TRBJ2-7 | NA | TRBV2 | CASLERGGGNEQYF | TGTGCCAGCCTCGAACGGGGGGGCGGGAACGAGCAGTACTTC
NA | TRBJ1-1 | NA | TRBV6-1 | CASSRTTEAFF | TGTGCCAGCAGCCGGACAACTGAAGCTTTCTTT
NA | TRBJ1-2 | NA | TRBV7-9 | CASSFEGDYGYTF | TGTGCCAGCAGCTTTGAGGGCGACTATGGCTACACCTTC
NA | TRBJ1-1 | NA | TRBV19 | CASSIDLSAEAFF | TGTGCCAGTAGTATAGATTTATCGGCTGAAGCTTTCTTT
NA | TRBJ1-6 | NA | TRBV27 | CASSPPGNSPLHF | TGTGCCAGCAGTCCGCCAGGGAATTCACCCCTCCACTTT
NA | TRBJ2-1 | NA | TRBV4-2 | CASSPGLRYNEQFF | TGTGCCAGCAGCCCGGGACTTCGCTACAATGAGCAGTTCTTC
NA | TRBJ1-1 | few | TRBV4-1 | CASSQGVRENTEAFF | TGCGCCAGCAGCCAAGGGGTGAGGGAGAACACTGAAGCTTTCTTT
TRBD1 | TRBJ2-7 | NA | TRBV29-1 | CSVVWTGTDEQYF | TGCAGCGTTGTATGGACAGGGACCGACGAGCAGTACTTC
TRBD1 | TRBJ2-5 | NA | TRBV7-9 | CASSLNRGETQYF | TGTGCCAGCAGCTTAAACAGGGGGGAGACCCAGTACTTC
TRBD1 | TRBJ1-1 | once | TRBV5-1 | CASRPVYRGPRGTEAFF | TGCGCCAGCAGACCAGTATACAGGGGGCCCCGAGGAACTGAAGCTTTCTTT
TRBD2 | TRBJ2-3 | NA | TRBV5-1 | CASSLPKRGGDDTQYF | TGCGCCAGCAGCTTACCCAAGCGGGGGGGCGACGATACGCAGTATTTT
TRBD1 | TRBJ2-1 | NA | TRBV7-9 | CASSLEGASRYNEQFF | TGTGCCAGCAGCTTAGAGGGGGCTTCCAGATACAATGAGCAGTTCTTC
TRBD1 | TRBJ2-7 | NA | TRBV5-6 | CASSLFGTGDTYEQYF | TGTGCCAGCAGCTTGTTTGGGACAGGGGACACCTACGAGCAGTACTTC
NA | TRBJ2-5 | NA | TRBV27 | CASSPIRARETQYF | TGTGCCAGCAGTCCGATTCGGGCTAGGGAGACCCAGTACTTC
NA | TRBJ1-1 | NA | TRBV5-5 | CASSLFGENTEAFF | TGTGCCAGCAGCTTGTTTGGGGAGAACACTGAAGCTTTCTTT
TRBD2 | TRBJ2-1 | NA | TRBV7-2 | CASSLASGSFYNEQFF | TGTGCCAGCAGCTTGGCTAGCGGGTCCTTCTACAATGAGCAGTTCTTC
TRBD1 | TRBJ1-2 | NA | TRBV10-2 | CASSESSNRGRLYGYTF | TGCGCCAGCAGTGAGTCGTCGAACAGGGGGCGACTCTATGGCTACACCTTC
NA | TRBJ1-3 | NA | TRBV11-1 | CASSAQSGNTIYF | TGTGCCAGCAGCGCCCAATCTGGAAACACCATATATTTT
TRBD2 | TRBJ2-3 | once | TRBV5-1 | CASSLVASGGAYTQYF | TGCGCCAGCAGCTTGGTCGCTAGCGGGGGGGCATATACGCAGTATTTT
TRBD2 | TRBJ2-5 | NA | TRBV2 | CASLEREGPETQYF | TGTGCCAGCCTGGAGCGGGAGGGCCCGGAGACCCAGTACTTC
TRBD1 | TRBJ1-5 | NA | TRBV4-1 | CASSQDMSGTGIYQPQHF | TGCGCCAGCAGCCAAGATATGAGTGGGACAGGAATCTATCAGCCCCAGCATTTT